This entry is about one T cell receptor beta chain. The antigen remains unidentified. The data originate from a study of cytomegalovirus exposure and HLA in healthy donors. Overall study findings and caveats: Reports credit the classifier with highly specific, highly sensitive diagnosis of cytomegalovirus status. The HLA-A and HLA-B alleles of most subjects were reportedly predicted accurately from TCR beta sequences. A later analysis showed TCR association rates differing by HLA locus, peaking at DRB1 and lowest at HLA-C.

Primers for the PCR totalled 60 Vbeta and 13 Jbeta. As originally analysed: A later analysis tallied about 80 million unique TCR beta chains, around 9.9 million of them shared. Profiled with immunoSEQ multiplex PCR; TCRdb holds only in-frame clones, not every one. V, J and clone size reflect that table, while D and trimming were determined from the DNA. In all, the sample yields 34,000 or so clones. The specimen sequenced was PBMCs. This receptor was obtained from a woman aged 40 to 55 in good health and CMV-seropositive.

The CDR3 loop is CASSAGQGAINYGYTF. Written as DNA, the CDR3 is TGTGCCAGCAGCGCGGGACAGGGCGCAATAAACTATGGCTACACCTTC. This chain uses TRBV5-4 with TRBJ1-2; 9 nucleotides match TRBD1. The CDR3 runs to 16 residues. Looked up from germline, CDR1 is SGHNT and CDR2 is YYREEE (reference sequence). J was trimmed by 2 bases and V by 4 bases; bases with no gene match: 9.